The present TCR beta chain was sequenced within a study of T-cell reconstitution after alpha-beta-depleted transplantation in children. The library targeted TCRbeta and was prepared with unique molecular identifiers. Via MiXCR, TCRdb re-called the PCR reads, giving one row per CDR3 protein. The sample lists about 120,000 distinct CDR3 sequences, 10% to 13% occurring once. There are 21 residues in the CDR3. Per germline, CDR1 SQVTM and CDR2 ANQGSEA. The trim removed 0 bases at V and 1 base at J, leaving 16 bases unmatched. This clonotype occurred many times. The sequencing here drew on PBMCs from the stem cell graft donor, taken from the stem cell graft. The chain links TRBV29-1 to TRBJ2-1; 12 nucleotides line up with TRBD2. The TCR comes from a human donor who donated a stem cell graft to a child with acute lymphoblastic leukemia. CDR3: CSVEDWGRLAGGPGSYNEQFF. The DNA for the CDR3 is TGCAGCGTTGAAGATTGGGGAAGGCTAGCGGGAGGGCCGGGGTCCTACAATGAGCAGTTCTTC.